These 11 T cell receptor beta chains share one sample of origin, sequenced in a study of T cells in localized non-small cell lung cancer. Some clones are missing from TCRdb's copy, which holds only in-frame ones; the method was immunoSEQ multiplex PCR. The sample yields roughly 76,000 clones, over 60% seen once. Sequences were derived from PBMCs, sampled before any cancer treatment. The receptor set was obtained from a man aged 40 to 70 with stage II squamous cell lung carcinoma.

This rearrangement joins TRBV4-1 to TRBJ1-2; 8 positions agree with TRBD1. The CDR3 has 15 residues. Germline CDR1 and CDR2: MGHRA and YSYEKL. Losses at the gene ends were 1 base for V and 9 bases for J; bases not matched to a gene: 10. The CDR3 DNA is TGCGCCAGCAGCCAAGTAGTGACAGGGGTTAGAAGCTACACCTTC. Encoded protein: CASSQVVTGVRSYTF.

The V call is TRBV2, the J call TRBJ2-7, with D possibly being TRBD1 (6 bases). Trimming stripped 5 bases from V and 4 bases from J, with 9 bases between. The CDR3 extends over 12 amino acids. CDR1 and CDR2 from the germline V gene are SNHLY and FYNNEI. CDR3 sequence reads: CASSYREYEQYF. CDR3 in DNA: TGTGCCAGCAGTTACAGGGAGTACGAGCAGTACTTC.

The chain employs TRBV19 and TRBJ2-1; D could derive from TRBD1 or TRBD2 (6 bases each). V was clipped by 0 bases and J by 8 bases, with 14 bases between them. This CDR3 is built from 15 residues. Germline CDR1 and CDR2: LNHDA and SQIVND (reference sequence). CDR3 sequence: CASSIDRRGAHEQFF. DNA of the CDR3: TGTGCCAGTAGTATAGATCGGAGGGGGGCCCATGAGCAGTTCTTC.

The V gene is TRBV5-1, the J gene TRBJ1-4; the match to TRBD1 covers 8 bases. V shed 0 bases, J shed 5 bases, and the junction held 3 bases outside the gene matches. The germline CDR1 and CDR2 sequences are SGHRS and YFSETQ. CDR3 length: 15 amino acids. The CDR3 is CASSLGQGRNEKLFF. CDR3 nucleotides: TGCGCCAGCAGCTTGGGACAGGGGCGCAATGAAAAACTGTTTTTT.

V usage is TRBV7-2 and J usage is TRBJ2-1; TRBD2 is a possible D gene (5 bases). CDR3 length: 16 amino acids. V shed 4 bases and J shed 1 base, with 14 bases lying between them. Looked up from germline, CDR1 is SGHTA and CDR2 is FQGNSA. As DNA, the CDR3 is TGTGCCAGCAGCTCCCCGGGGAGAAGGTCCTACAATGAGCAGTTCTTC. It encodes CASSSPGRRSYNEQFF.

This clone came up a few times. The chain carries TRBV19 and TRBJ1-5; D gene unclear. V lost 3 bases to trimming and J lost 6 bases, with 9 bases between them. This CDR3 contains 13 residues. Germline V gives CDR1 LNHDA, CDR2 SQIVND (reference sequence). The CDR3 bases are TGTGCCAGTAGTATTCCCTGGGGTCAGCCCCAGCATTTT. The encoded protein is CASSIPWGQPQHF.

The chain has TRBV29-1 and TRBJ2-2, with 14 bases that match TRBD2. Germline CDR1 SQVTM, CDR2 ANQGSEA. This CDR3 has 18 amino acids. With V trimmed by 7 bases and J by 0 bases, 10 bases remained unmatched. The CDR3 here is CSAPPGLAGASNTGELFF. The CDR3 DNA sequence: TGCAGCGCGCCCCCGGGACTAGCGGGGGCTTCGAACACCGGGGAGCTGTTTTTT.

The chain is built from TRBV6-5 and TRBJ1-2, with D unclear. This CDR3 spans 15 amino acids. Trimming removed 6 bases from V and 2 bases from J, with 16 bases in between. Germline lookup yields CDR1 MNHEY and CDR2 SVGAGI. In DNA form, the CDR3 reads TGTGCCAGCAGGGAGCGGACCGCGCAAAACTATGGCTACACCTTC. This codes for CASRERTAQNYGYTF.

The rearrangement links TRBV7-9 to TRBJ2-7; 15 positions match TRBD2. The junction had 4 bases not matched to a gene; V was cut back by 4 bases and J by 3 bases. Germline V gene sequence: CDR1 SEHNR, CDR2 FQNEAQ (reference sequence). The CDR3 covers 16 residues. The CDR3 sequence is CASSSGLAGGVYEQYF. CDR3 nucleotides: TGTGCCAGCAGCTCGGGACTAGCGGGAGGCGTCTACGAGCAGTACTTC.

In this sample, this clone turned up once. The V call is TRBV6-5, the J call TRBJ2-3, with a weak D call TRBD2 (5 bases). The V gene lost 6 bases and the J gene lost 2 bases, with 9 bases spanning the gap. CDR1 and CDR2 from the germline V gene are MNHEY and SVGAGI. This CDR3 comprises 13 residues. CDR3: CASRRDDTDTQYF. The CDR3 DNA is TGTGCCAGCAGGAGGGATGACACAGATACGCAGTATTTT.

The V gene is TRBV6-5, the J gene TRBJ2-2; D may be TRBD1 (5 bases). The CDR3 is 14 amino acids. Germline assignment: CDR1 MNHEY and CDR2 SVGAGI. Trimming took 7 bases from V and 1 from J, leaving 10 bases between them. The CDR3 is CASILTGNTGELFF. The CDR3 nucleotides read TGTGCCAGCATTTTAACAGGGAACACCGGGGAGCTGTTTTTT.